This T cell receptor beta chain originates from a study of T cell clusters in autoimmune cytopenias. TRB rearrangements were amplified by touch-down multiplex PCR with mixed TRB-A/B primers. Using the multiplex PCR reads, TCRdb records one entry per CDR3 protein without DNA. The sample shows 4,000 or so distinct CDR3 sequences, and about 19% sits with its ten largest clones. Germline V CDR1 and CDR2: DFQATT, SNEGSKA (reference sequence). The CDR3 runs 13 residues. TRB amplification used approximately 270 ng of peripheral blood genomic DNA. These data were also filed under a second study, of T cell repertoires in aging, cancer and after chemotherapy. From that paper: Healthy donor repertoires were recorded over several months to years and showed clear clonal overlap. In cancer patients, declining TCR diversity with age involved lost richness and lost evenness. Rebound thymic output was suggested by rising median generation probability during chemotherapy in each cancer cohort.

This TCR came from a human donor in good health. The chain carries TRBV20-1 and TRBJ1-3; the TCRdb D gene call, TRBD1, has no DNA to confirm it. Input material: peripheral blood. The CDR3 loop is CSARTGAGNTIYF.